Listed here are 18 T cell receptor beta chains from one sample, sequenced in a study of regulatory T cells in long-lasting Graves disease. Through Arm-PCR of CDR3 regions and iRepertoire HTBI primers, TCR beta libraries were built. TCRdb independently ran MiXCR on the multiplex PCR reads; one entry per CDR3 protein. The repertoire holds over 500,000 distinct CDR3 sequences, with about 16% as singletons. Documented time point: newly diagnosed GD, antithyroid drugs for less than 3 months. The TCR library was made from RNA extracted from PBMCs. This same sample was also taken into another study, of T cells in Graves' hyperthyroidism and ophthalmopathy.

Sample: peripheral blood mononuclear cells (PBMCs), taken at new diagnosis, from a patient treated with antithyroid drugs. These receptors were taken from a man aged 18 to 29 with Graves disease.

The table lists this clonotype with a few counts. The chain combines TRBV4-1 with TRBJ2-7; perhaps TRBD1 as D (6 bases). CDR1 is MGHRA and CDR2 is YSYEKL in the germline V gene. The CDR3 runs 16 residues. Trimming stripped 3 bases from V and 7 bases from J, with 22 bases between. This chain's CDR3 is CASSHPQETGTDEQYF. CDR3 coding DNA: TGCGCCAGCAGCCACCCCCAGGAGACAGGCACTGATGAGCAGTACTTC.

This clonotype was picked up many times. V and J are TRBV20-1 and TRBJ2-5, with 8 nucleotides matching TRBD2. The CDR3 contains 14 residues. CDR1 DFQATT and CDR2 SNEGSKA come from the germline V gene (reference sequence). J lost 5 bases, V lost 1 base, and 6 bases had no gene match. The CDR3 spells CSARAIQREETQYF. In DNA form, the CDR3 reads TGCAGTGCTAGAGCCATCCAGCGGGAGGAGACCCAGTACTTC.

This clonotype was found many times. V gene TRBV27 combines with J gene TRBJ2-1; 13 nucleotides match TRBD2. Germline CDR1 reads MNHEY; CDR2 reads SMNVEV (reference sequence). Unmatched junction bases numbered 3, after V lost 6 bases and J lost 1 base. The CDR3 is made up of 16 amino acids. CDR3 amino acids: CASRGLAGLSYNEQFF. CDR3 bases: TGTGCCAGCAGGGGACTAGCGGGACTTTCCTACAATGAGCAGTTCTTC.

The chain links TRBV15 to TRBJ2-7; unclear D gene. The CDR3 has 14 amino acids. The ends were cut back, 2 bases at V and 1 base at J, with 9 bases in the middle. Germline assignment: CDR1 LNHNV and CDR2 YYDKDF (reference sequence). As DNA, the CDR3 is TGTGCCACCAGCAGAACTACGGGTTCCTACGAGCAGTACTTC. Translated, it gives CATSRTTGSYEQYF.

The genes are TRBV12-3 or TRBV12-4 and TRBJ2-1, with 9 bases identical to TRBD1. The CDR3 has 14 amino acids. The trim removed 7 bases at V and 4 bases at J, leaving 5 bases unmatched. CDR3 coding DNA: TGTGCCAGCACCCGGGACAGGGTATACAATGAGCAGTTCTTC. Its translation is CASTRDRVYNEQFF.

The chain uses TRBV6-2 or TRBV6-3 and TRBJ1-2; weak D call: TRBD1 (6 bases). V was shortened by 4 bases and J by 5 bases, with 17 bases between the two germline ends. The CDR3 has 15 residues. In germline, CDR1 is MNHEY, CDR2 SVGEGT. CDR3 sequence: CASSLRQTGSYGYTF. The CDR3 bases are TGTGCCAGCAGTTTGAGACAGACAGGATCGTATGGCTACACCTTC.

This chain links TRBV19 with TRBJ2-7; 7 bases fit TRBD1. Germline trimming cut 3 bases from V and 7 bases from J; bases unmatched to any gene: 6. The germline V gene has CDR1 LNHDA and CDR2 SQIVND (reference sequence). The length of the CDR3 is 13 residues. CDR3 amino acids: CASSMRGRLEQYF. The CDR3, as DNA: TGTGCCAGTAGTATGAGGGGGCGCTTGGAGCAGTACTTC.

This clonotype has a single count. This chain uses TRBV5-8 with TRBJ2-7; a possible D gene is TRBD1 (6 bases). This CDR3 is built from 14 residues. Germline V gene data show CDR1 as SGHTS and CDR2 as YDEGEE. Trimming pared 2 bases from V and 1 base from J, leaving 10 bases between. The DNA of the CDR3 is TGTGCCAGCAGCTTACCAGGGGAGTCCTACGAGCAGTACTTC. Its translation: CASSLPGESYEQYF.

This clonotype has more than one count but fewer than ten. The chain uses TRBV3-1 and TRBJ2-7; D not resolved. Germline V lookup: CDR1 LGHDT, CDR2 YNNKEL (reference sequence). This CDR3 is built from 11 residues. V was cut by 1 base and J by 9 bases, with 7 bases left in between. The CDR3 loop is CASSQADVQYF. The CDR3 region has the DNA TGTGCCAGCAGCCAAGCAGACGTGCAGTACTTC.

This clonotype was observed many times. V usage is TRBV6-1 and J usage is TRBJ1-1; 9 positions match TRBD1. V was pared by 5 bases and J by 7 bases, with 11 bases of the junction left unmatched. Germline CDR1 MNHNS, CDR2 SASEGT. The CDR3 sequence is 15 residues long. Here the CDR3 DNA reads TGTGCCAGCAGTACTGACCGGGACAGGGCTTTTGAAGCTTTCTTT. It encodes CASSTDRDRAFEAFF.

The table lists this clonotype with many counts. The chain links TRBV28 to TRBJ1-2; D is unresolved. V dropped 6 bases and J dropped 5 bases, with 16 bases sitting between them. The CDR3 is 14 amino acids. CDR1 MDHEN and CDR2 SYDVKM come from the germline V gene. DNA for the CDR3: TGTGCCAGCAGCGTCAACAGTGTCCTTTATGGCTACACCTTC. Residues: CASSVNSVLYGYTF.

This clonotype has a handful of counts. The chain uses TRBV5-1 and TRBJ2-7; 8 bases map to TRBD2. Germline V gives CDR1 SGHRS, CDR2 YFSETQ. With 0 bases clipped from V and 4 bases from J, the junction kept 15 bases outside the gene matches. The CDR3 consists of 18 residues. In nucleotides, the CDR3 is TGCGCCAGCAGCTTGGCGCTAGCGGGCGCCGGTCGGGGTTACGAGCAGTACTTC. Protein: CASSLALAGAGRGYEQYF.

This chain uses TRBV6-2 or TRBV6-3 with TRBJ2-1; 12 nucleotides agree with TRBD1. The CDR3 length is 16 residues. CDR1 and CDR2 from the germline V gene are MNHEY and SVGEGT. V gave up 3 bases and J gave up 10 bases; unmatched junction bases: 10. CDR3 DNA sequence: TGTGCCAGCAGTTATTTGCCGGGACAGGGGGCTGACGAGCAGTTCTTC. This translates into CASSYLPGQGADEQFF.

In this sample, this clonotype turned up many times. This chain joins TRBV30 and TRBJ1-5; maybe TRBD1 (5 bases). V was pared by 3 bases and J by 0 bases, with 15 bases between. Germline values: CDR1 GTSNPN, CDR2 SVGIG (reference sequence). This CDR3 region has 16 residues. CDR3 residues: CAWSYGTYHSNQPQHF. The CDR3 nucleotides read TGTGCCTGGAGCTACGGGACGTATCATAGCAATCAGCCCCAGCATTTT.

V and J are TRBV10-1 and TRBJ2-3, with 11 bases identical to TRBD2. This CDR3 is 16 amino acids long. V lost 4 bases and J lost 0; bases outside the gene matches: 3. Germline V gene lookup returns CDR1 WNHNN and CDR2 SYGVQD (reference sequence). CDR3 bases: TGCGCCAGCAGTGCGGGACTAGCGGATAGCACAGATACGCAGTATTTT. Its translation: CASSAGLADSTDTQYF.

The chain recombines TRBV18 with TRBJ2-1, with TRBD2 matching 14 bases. The germline V gene encodes CDR1 KGHSH and CDR2 LQKENI. The CDR3 runs to 15 residues. V shed 5 bases and J 7 bases; nucleotides not matched to a gene: 4. CDR3 sequence (DNA): TGTGCCAGCTCATCCTGGACTAGCGGGAGGAATGAGCAGTTCTTC. This sequence encodes CASSSWTSGRNEQFF.

This clonotype was observed a few times. V usage is TRBV9 and J usage is TRBJ1-3; tentatively, D is TRBD1 (5 bases). This CDR3 region has 14 residues. CDR1 is SGDLS and CDR2 is YYNGEE in the germline V gene. The V gene lost 2 bases and the J gene lost 0 bases, with 6 bases spanning the gap. The DNA for the CDR3 is TGTGCCAGCAGCGTGACAGCCTCTGGAAACACCATATATTTT. Its translation is CASSVTASGNTIYF.

The chain recombines TRBV9 with TRBJ2-2, with 12 bases matching TRBD1. J gave up 8 bases and V 3 bases, and 11 bases lay outside the gene matches. This CDR3 is 17 amino acids long. In germline, CDR1 is SGDLS, CDR2 YYNGEE. For the CDR3, the DNA is TGTGCCAGCAGCGCCTACCGGGACAGGGGGCGTTCGGGGGAGCTGTTTTTT. Its protein product is CASSAYRDRGRSGELFF. Full variable domain (remainder filled in from reference TRBV9 and TRBJ2-2): DSGVTQTPKHLITATGQRVTLRCSPRSGDLSVYWYQQSLDQGLQFLIQYYNGEERAKGNILERFSAQQFPDLHSELNLSSLELGDSALYFCASSAYRDRGRSGELFFGEGSRLTVL.